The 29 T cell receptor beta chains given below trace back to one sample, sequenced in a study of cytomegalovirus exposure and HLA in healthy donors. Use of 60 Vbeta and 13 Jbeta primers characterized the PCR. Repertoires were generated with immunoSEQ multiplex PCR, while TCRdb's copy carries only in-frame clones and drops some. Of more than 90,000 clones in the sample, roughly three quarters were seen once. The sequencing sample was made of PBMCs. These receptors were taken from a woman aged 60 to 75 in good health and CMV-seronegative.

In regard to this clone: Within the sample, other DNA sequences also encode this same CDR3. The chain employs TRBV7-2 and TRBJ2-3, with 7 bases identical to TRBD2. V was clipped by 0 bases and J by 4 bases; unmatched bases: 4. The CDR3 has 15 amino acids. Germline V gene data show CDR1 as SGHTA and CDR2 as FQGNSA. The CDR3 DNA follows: TGTGCCAGCAGCTTAGCGGGAGGGCCCCCAGATACGCAGTATTTT. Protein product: CASSLAGGPPDTQYF.

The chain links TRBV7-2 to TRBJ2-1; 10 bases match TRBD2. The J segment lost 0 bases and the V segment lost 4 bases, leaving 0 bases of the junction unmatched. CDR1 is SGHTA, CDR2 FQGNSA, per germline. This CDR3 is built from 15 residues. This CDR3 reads CASSWTSGSYNEQFF. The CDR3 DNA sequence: TGTGCCAGCAGCTGGACTAGCGGCTCCTACAATGAGCAGTTCTTC.

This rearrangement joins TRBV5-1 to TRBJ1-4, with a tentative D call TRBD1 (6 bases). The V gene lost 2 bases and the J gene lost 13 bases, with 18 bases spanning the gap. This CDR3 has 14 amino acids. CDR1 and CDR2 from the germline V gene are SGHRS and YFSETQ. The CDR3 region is CASSFTGTGEGLFF. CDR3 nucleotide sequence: TGCGCCAGCAGCTTTACAGGGACGGGTGAGGGACTGTTTTTT.

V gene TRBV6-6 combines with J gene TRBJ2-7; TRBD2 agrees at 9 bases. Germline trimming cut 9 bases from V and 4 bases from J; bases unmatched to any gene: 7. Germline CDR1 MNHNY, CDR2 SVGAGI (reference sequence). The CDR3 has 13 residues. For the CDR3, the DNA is TGTGCCAGTGGGACTAGCTTTGTGTACGAGCAGTACTTC. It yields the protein CASGTSFVYEQYF.

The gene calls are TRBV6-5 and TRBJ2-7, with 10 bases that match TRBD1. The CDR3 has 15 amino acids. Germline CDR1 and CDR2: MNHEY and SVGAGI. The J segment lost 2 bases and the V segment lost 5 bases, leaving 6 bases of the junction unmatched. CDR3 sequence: CASSPRTGGTYEQYF. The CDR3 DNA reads TGTGCCAGCAGTCCTCGGACAGGGGGAACCTACGAGCAGTACTTC.

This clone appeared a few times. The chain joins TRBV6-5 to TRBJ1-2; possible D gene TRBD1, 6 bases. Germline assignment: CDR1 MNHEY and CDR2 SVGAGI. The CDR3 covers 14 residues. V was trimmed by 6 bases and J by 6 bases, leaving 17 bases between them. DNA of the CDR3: TGTGCCAGCAGGAGAACCGGGACACTTGATGGCTACACCTTC. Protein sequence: CASRRTGTLDGYTF.

The CDR3 nucleotides are TGTGCCAGTAGTCCGCTCTCCCGGGGGGGCACAGATACGCAGTATTTT. It encodes CASSPLSRGGTDTQYF. The chain joins TRBV19 to TRBJ2-3; 7 nucleotides line up with TRBD2. Germline loops: CDR1 LNHDA, CDR2 SQIVND (reference sequence). This CDR3 spans 16 amino acids. V was pared by 5 bases and J by 1 base, with 9 bases of the junction left unmatched.

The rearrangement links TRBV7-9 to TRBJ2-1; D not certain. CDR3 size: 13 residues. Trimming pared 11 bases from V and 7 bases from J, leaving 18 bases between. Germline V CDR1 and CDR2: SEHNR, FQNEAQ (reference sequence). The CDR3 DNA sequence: TGTGCCGGCATAGGCGGTCTTACGAATGAGCAGTTCTTC. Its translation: CAGIGGLTNEQFF.

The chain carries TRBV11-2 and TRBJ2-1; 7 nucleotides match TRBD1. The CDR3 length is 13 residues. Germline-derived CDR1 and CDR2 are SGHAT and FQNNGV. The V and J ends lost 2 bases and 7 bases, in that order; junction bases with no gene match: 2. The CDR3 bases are TGTGCCAGCAGCTTAACAGGGGCGAATGAGCAGTTCTTC. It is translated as CASSLTGANEQFF.

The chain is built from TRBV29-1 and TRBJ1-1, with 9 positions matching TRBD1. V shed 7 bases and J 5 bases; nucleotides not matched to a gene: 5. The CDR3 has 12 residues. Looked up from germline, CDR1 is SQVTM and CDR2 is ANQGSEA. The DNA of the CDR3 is TGCAGCGCCCGACAGGGGGGGACTGAAGCTTTCTTT. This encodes CSARQGGTEAFF.

CDR3 in DNA: TGTGCCAGCAGCGTACAGGGGTGGAGGACCAATTCACCCCTCCACTTT. The encoded protein is CASSVQGWRTNSPLHF. The chain couples TRBV5-6 to TRBJ1-6, with 7 nucleotides matching TRBD1. The V gene's germline CDR1 is SGHDT and CDR2 YYEEEE. V trimming: 4 bases; J trimming: 7 bases; junction bases outside the gene matches: 11. The CDR3 has 16 residues.

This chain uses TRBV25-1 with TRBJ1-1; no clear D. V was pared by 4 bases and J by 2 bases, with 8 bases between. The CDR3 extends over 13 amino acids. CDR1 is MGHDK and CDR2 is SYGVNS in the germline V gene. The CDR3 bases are TGTGCCAGCAGTGTTGGGCATAACACTGAAGCTTTCTTT. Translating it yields CASSVGHNTEAFF.

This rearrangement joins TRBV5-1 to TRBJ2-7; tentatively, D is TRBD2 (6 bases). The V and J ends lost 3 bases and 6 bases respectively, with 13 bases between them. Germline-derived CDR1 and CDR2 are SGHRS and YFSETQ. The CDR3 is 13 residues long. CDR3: CASSSGLAVEQYF. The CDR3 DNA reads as TGCGCCAGCAGCTCGGGACTCGCCGTCGAGCAGTACTTC.

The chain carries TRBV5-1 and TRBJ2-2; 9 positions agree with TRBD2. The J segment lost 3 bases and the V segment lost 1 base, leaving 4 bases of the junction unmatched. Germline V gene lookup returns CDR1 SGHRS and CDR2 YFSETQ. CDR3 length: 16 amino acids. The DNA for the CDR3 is TGCGCCAGCAGCTTGACCCCTAGCGGGGACACCGGGGAGCTGTTTTTT. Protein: CASSLTPSGDTGELFF.

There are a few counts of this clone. CDR3 sequence: CAWSAIAQTQYF. CDR3 bases: TGTGCCTGGAGTGCCATAGCCCAGACCCAGTACTTC. The chain has TRBV30 and TRBJ2-5; no definite D call. Per the germline V gene, CDR1 is GTSNPN and CDR2 is SVGIG (reference sequence). V lost 1 base, J lost 6 bases, and 9 bases lay in between. The CDR3 is 12 residues long.

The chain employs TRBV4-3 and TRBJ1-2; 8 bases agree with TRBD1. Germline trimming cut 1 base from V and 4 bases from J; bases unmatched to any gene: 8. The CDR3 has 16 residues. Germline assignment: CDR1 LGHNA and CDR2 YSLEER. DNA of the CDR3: TGCGCCAGCAGCCAAGCTCACTGGACAGGGTCCTATGGCTACACCTTC. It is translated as CASSQAHWTGSYGYTF.

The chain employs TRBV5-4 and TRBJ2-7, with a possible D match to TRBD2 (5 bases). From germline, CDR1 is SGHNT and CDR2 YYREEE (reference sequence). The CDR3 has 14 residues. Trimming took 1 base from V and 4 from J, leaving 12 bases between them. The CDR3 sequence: CASSLTAEPYEQYF. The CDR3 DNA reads TGTGCCAGCAGCTTGACAGCGGAACCATACGAGCAGTACTTC.

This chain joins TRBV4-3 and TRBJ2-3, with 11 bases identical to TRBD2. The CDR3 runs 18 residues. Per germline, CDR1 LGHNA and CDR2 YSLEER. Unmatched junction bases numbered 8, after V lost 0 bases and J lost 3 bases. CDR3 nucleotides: TGCGCCAGCAGCCAAGAGGCGTCTAGCGGGAGGAGTACAGATACGCAGTATTTT. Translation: CASSQEASSGRSTDTQYF.

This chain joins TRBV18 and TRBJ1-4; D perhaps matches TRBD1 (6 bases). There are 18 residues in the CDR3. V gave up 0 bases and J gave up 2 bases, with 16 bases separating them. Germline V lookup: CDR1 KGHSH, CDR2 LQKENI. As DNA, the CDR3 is TGTGCCAGCTCACCACCAAATCAGGGGCGCGGGACTAATGAAAAACTGTTTTTT. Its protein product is CASSPPNQGRGTNEKLFF.

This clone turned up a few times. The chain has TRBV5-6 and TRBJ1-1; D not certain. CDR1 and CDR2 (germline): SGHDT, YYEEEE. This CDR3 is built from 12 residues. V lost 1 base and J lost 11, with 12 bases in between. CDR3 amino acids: CASSLSGLGAFF. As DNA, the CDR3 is TGTGCCAGCAGCTTGTCAGGATTGGGCGCTTTCTTT.

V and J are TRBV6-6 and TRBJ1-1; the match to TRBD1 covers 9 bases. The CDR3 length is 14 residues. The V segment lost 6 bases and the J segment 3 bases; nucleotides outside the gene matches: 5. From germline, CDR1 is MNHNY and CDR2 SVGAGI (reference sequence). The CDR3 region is CASRWDRVDTEAFF. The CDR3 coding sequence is TGTGCCAGCAGATGGGACAGGGTTGACACTGAAGCTTTCTTT.

The CDR3 is CATTYGGDEQFF. In nucleotides, the CDR3 is TGTGCCACCACCTATGGGGGGGATGAGCAGTTCTTC. The genes are TRBV6-5 and TRBJ2-1; 7 bases are a match to TRBD2. Germline V gives CDR1 MNHEY, CDR2 SVGAGI. Losses at the gene ends were 10 bases for V and 8 bases for J; bases not matched to a gene: 8. The CDR3 is 12 residues long.

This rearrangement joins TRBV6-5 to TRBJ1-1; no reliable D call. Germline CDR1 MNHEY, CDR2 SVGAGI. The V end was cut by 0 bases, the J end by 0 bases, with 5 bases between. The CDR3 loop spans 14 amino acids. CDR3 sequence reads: CASSYSEMNTEAFF. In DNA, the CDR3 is TGTGCCAGCAGTTACTCGGAGATGAACACTGAAGCTTTCTTT.

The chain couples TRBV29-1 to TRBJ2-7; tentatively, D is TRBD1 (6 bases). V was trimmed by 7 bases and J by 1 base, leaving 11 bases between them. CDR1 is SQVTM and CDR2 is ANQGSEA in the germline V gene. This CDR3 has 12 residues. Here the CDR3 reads CSGRDTSYEQYF. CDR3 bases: TGCAGCGGAAGGGACACATCCTACGAGCAGTACTTC.

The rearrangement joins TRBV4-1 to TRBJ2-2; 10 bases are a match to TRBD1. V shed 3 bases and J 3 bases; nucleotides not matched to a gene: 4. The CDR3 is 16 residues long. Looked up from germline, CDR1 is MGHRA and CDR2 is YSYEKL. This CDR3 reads CASSQPTGGYTGELFF. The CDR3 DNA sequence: TGCGCCAGCAGCCAGCCGACAGGGGGCTACACCGGGGAGCTGTTTTTT.

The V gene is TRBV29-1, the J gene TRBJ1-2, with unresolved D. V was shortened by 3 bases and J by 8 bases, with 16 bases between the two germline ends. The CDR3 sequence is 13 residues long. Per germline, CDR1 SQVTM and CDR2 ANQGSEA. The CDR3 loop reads CSVESSTTGGYTF. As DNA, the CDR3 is TGCAGCGTTGAGTCCAGCACGACGGGGGGCTACACCTTC.

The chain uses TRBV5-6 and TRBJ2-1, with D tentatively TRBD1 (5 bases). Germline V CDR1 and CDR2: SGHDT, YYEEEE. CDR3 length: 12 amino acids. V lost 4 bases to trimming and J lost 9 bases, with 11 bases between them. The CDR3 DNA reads TGTGCCAGCAGCGATGGGGCTGGTGAGCAGTTCTTC. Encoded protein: CASSDGAGEQFF.

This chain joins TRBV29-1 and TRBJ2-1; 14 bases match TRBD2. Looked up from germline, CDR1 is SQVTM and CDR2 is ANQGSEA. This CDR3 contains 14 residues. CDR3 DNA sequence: TGCGTCGGGTACGGACTAGCGGGGGGAAATGAGCAGTTCTTC. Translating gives CVGYGLAGGNEQFF.

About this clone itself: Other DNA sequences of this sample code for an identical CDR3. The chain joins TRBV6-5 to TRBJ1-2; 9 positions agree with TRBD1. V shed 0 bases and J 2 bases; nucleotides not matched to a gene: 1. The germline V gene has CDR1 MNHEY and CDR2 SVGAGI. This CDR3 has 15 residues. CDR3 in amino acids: CASSYSGQGNYGYTF. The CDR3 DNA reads TGTGCCAGCAGTTACTCAGGACAGGGGAACTATGGCTACACCTTC.